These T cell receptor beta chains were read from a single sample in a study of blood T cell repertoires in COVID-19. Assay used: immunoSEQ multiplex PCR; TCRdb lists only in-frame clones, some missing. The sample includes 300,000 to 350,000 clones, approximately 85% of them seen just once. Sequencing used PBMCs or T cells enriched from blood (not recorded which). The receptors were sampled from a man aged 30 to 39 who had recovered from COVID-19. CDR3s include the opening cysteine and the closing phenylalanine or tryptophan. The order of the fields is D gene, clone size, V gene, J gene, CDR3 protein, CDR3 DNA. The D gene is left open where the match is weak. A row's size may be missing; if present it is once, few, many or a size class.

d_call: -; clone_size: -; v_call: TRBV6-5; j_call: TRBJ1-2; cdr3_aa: CASRLQGVSNYGYTF; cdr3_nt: TGTGCCAGCAGGCTACAGGGCGTTTCTAACTATGGCTACACCTTC
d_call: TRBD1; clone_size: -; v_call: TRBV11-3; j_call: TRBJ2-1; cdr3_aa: CASSLTGGFNEQFF; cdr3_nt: TGTGCCAGCAGCTTGACAGGGGGGTTCAATGAGCAGTTCTTC
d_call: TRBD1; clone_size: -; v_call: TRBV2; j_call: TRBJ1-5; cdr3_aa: CASRTGRNSNQPQHF; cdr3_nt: TGTGCCAGCAGGACAGGGAGGAATAGCAATCAGCCCCAGCATTTT
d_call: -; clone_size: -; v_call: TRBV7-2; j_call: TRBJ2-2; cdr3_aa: CASSLASGNTGELFF; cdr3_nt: TGTGCCAGCAGCTTAGCGTCCGGGAACACCGGGGAGCTGTTTTTT
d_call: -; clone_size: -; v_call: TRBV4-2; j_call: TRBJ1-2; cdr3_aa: CASSLGGLSGYTF; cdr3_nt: TGTGCCAGCAGCCTCGGGGGGCTCTCTGGCTACACCTTC
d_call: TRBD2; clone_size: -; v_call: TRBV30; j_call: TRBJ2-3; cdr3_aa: CAWSLGTKQYF; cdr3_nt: TGTGCCTGGAGTTTGGGGACTAAGCAGTATTTT
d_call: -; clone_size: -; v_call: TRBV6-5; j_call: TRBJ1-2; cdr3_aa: CASDLLEGMRGYTF; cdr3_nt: TGTGCCAGCGATTTATTGGAGGGAATGAGGGGCTACACCTTC
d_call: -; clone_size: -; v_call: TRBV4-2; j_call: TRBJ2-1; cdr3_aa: CASSQDYAQDPYNEQFF; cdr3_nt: TGTGCCAGCAGCCAAGATTATGCCCAGGATCCCTACAATGAGCAGTTCTTC
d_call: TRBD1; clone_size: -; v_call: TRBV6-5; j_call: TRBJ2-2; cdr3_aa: CASTPQGFGELFF; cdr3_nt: TGTGCCAGCACTCCACAGGGGTTCGGGGAGCTGTTTTTT
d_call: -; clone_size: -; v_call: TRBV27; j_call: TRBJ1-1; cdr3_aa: CASRWGGTEAFF; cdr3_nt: TGTGCCAGCAGATGGGGGGGCACTGAAGCTTTCTTT
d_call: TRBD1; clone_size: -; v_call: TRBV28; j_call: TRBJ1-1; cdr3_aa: CASSHPDRGRMNTEAFF; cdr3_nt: TGTGCCAGCAGTCATCCCGACAGGGGGCGGATGAACACTGAAGCTTTCTTT
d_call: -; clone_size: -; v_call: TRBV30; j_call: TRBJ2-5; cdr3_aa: CAWSVTGGGGLGETQYF; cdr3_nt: TGTGCCTGGAGTGTGACGGGAGGGGGCGGGTTAGGAGAGACCCAGTACTTC
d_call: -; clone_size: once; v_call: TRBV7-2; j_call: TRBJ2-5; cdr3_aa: CASSLRLSQETQYF; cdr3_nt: TGTGCCAGCAGCTTACGACTAAGCCAAGAGACCCAGTACTTC
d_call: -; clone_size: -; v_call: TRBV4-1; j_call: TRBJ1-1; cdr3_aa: CASSPQQGNTEAFF; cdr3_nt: TGCGCCAGCAGCCCCCAACAGGGAAACACTGAAGCTTTCTTT
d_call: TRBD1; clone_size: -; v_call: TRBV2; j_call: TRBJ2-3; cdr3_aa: CASRYRGGTDTQYF; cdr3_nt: TGTGCCAGCCGTTACAGGGGTGGCACAGATACGCAGTATTTT
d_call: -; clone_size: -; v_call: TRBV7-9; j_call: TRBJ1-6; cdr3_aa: CASSLVGQVLLPLHF; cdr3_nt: TGTGCCAGCAGCTTAGTTGGTCAGGTTCTATTACCCCTCCACTTT
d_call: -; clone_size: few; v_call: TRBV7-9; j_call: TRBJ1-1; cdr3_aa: CASSGVGGKNTEAFF; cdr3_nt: TGTGCCAGCAGCGGCGTTGGGGGGAAGAATACTGAAGCTTTCTTT
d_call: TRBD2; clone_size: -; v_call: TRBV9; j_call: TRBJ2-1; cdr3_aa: CASSENSGGYNEQFF; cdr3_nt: TGTGCCAGCAGCGAAAATAGCGGGGGGTACAATGAGCAGTTCTTC
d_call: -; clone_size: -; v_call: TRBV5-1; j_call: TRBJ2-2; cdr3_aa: CASSLLTGTGELFF; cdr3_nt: TGCGCCAGCAGCCTTCTGACAGGCACCGGGGAGCTGTTTTTT
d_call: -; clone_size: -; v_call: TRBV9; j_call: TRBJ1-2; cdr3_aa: CASSVADTQHQGYTF; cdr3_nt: TGTGCCAGCAGCGTCGCGGACACACAACATCAGGGCTACACCTTC
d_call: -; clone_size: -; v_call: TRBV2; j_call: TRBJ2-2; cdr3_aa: CASSPTDGELFF; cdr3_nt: TGTGCCAGCAGCCCCACAGACGGGGAGCTGTTTTTT
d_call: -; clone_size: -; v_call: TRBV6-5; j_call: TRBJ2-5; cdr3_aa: CASALRGETQYF; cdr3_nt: TGTGCCAGCGCTCTTCGGGGGGAGACCCAGTACTTC
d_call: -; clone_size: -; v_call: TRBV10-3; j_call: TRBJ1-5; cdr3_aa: CAISERDSNQPQHF; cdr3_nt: TGTGCCATCAGTGAGCGAGATTCGAATCAGCCCCAGCATTTT
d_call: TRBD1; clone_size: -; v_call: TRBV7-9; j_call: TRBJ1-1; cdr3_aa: CASSPGQGIAEAFF; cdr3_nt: TGTGCCAGCAGCCCGGGACAGGGAATAGCTGAAGCTTTCTTT
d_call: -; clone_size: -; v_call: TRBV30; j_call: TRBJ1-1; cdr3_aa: CAWSVVQNTEAFF; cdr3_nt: TGTGCCTGGAGCGTAGTCCAGAACACTGAAGCTTTCTTT
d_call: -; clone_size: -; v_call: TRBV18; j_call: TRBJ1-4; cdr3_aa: CASSHYLQGSEYEKLFF; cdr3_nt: TGTGCCAGCTCACACTACCTACAGGGCTCTGAGTACGAAAAACTGTTTTTT
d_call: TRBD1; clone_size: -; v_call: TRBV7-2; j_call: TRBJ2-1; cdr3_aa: CASSPTGGAQFF; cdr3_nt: TGTGCCAGCAGCCCGACAGGGGGCGCCCAGTTCTTC
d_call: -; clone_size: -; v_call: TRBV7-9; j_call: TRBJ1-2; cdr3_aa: CASREGPDYGYTF; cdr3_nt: TGTGCCAGCAGGGAGGGGCCTGACTATGGCTACACCTTC
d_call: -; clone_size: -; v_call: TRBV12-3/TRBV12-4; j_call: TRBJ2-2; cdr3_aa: CASSSGLIGELFF; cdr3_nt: TGTGCCAGCAGTTCGGGACTGATCGGGGAGCTGTTTTTT
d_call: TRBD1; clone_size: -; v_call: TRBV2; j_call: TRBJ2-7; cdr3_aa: CASKLRQGSSYEQYF; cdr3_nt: TGTGCCAGTAAATTAAGACAGGGTAGCTCCTACGAGCAGTACTTC
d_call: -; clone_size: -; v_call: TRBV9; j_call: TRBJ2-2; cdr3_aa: CASSPLGSVNTGELFF; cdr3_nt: TGTGCCAGCAGCCCCCTCGGGTCGGTGAACACCGGGGAGCTGTTTTTT
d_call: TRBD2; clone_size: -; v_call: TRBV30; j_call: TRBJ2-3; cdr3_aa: CAWTQGLTGTDTQYF; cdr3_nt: TGTGCCTGGACCCAGGGACTAACCGGCACAGATACGCAGTATTTT
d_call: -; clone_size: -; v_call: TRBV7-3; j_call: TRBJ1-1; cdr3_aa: CASSLSSRTEAFF; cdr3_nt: TGTGCCAGCAGCTTAAGTTCGAGGACTGAAGCTTTCTTT
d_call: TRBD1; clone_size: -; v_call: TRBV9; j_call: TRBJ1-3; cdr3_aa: CASSDGTGGWNTIYF; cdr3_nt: TGTGCCAGCAGCGATGGGACAGGGGGCTGGAACACCATATATTTT
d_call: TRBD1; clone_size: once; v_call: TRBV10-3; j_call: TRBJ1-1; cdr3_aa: CAIRGTARNTEAFF; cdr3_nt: TGTGCCATCAGGGGGACAGCAAGGAACACTGAAGCTTTCTTT
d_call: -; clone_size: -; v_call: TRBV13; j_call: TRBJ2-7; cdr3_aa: CASSLGLGEQYF; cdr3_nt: TGTGCCAGCAGCTTAGGACTAGGTGAGCAGTACTTC
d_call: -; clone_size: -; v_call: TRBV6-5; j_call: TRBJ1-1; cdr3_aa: CASSQGLPDTEAFF; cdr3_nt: TGTGCCAGCAGTCAGGGGCTACCGGACACTGAAGCTTTCTTT
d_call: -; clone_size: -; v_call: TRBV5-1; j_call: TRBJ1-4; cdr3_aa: CASSSTGNNYEKLFF; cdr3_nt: TGCGCCAGCAGCAGTACCGGGAACAATTATGAAAAACTGTTTTTT
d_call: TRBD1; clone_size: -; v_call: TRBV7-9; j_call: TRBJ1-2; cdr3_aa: CASSTPGQGGYTF; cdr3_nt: TGTGCCAGCAGCACCCCGGGACAGGGGGGCTACACCTTC
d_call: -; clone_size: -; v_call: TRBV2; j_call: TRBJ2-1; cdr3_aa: CASRERSAQQFF; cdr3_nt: TGTGCCAGCAGAGAGCGGAGCGCCCAGCAGTTCTTC
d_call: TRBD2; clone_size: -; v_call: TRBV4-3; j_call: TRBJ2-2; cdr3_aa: CASSRILGTSGGANTGELFF; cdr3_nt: TGCGCCAGCAGCCGGATACTCGGGACTAGCGGGGGGGCGAACACCGGGGAGCTGTTTTTT
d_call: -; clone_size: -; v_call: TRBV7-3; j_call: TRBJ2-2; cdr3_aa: CASSSPQGGDTGELFF; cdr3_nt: TGTGCCAGCAGCTCGCCCCAGGGCGGGGACACCGGGGAGCTGTTTTTT
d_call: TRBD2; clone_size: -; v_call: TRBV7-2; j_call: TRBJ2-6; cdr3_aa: CASSILAGPSGANVLTF; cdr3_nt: TGTGCCAGCAGCATATTAGCGGGGCCCTCTGGGGCCAACGTCCTGACTTTC
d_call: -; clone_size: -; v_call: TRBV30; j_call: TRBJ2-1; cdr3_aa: CAWSDAGSQFF; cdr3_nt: TGTGCCTGGAGTGATGCCGGGTCGCAGTTCTTC
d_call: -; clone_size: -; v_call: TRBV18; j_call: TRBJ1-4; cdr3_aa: CASSSQRNEKLFF; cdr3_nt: TGTGCCAGCTCCTCACAAAGAAATGAAAAACTGTTTTTT
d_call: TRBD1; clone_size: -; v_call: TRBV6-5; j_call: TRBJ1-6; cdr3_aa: CASSYLQGSSPLHF; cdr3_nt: TGTGCCAGCAGTTACTTACAGGGGTCTTCACCCCTCCACTTT
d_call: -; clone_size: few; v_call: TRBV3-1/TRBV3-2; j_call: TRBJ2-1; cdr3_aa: CASSQVAGRTYNEQFF; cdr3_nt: TGTGCCAGCAGCCAAGTGGCGGGAAGAACTTACAATGAGCAGTTCTTC
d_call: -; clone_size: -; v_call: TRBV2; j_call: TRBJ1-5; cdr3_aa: CASSDGQVGNQPQHF; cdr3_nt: TGTGCCAGCAGTGATGGGCAAGTGGGCAATCAGCCCCAGCATTTT
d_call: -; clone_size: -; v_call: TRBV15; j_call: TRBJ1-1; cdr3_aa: CATSRDRLLLNTEAFF; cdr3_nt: TGTGCCACCAGCAGAGACAGGCTTCTTTTGAACACTGAAGCTTTCTTT